The subject of this entry is one T cell receptor beta chain. This sample was taken from a study of blood T cell repertoires in COVID-19. About the study: COVID-19 samples from acute and convalescent phases originated in the United States, Italy and Spain. The cDNA or gDNA used as material had been derived from T cells, B-cell-depleted T cells, or PBMCs.

Source study methods: Quantification of nucleated cells was approximated via reference gene primer amplification. Produced via immunoSEQ multiplex PCR; TCRdb's table is partial and in-frame only. That table is the source of V, J and clone size, and D and trimming were worked out from the DNA. This table has about 260,000 clones, roughly nine tenths appearing once. With 5 bases clipped from V and 4 bases from J, the junction kept 12 bases outside the gene matches. The CDR3 covers 16 residues. CDR1 SEHNR and CDR2 FQNEAQ come from the germline V gene (reference sequence). Study members were between roughly 18 and 100 years old and lived in over 20 US regions.

The V and J genes are TRBV7-9 and TRBJ2-5, with 8 bases aligning to TRBD2. The sequence came from a woman aged 18-29 years who had recovered from COVID-19. The sequenced material came from PBMCs or T cells enriched from blood (not recorded which). As DNA, the CDR3 is TGTGCCAGCAGCATCGAACCGGGACTAGGCGGAGAGACCCAGTACTTC. Its translation: CASSIEPGLGGETQYF.